This paragraph reports one T cell receptor beta chain. Its antigen is unknown. Broader study findings: Tumor memory CD4+ T cell TCR gene usage clustered with blood and lymph node memory CD4+ cells and lymph node naive CD4+ cells.

MiXCR, run by TCRdb on the 5' RACE reads, gives a single entry per CDR3 protein. The sample contains roughly 45,000 distinct CDR3 sequences, roughly 30% of which appear only once. This clonotype was sampled from a female donor with breast cancer. Sequences were obtained from tumor-infiltrating memory CD4+ T cells sorted from the breast tumor. The subset here: memory CD4+ T cells, CD4+CD45RO+CD25-.

In DNA, the CDR3 is TGTGCCAGCAGCCTAGACAGGGGTCATGCGTTCTTC. Residues: CASSLDRGHAFF. The chain links TRBV11-1 to TRBJ2-1; 8 positions agree with TRBD1. Germline trimming cut 5 bases from V and 15 bases from J; bases unmatched to any gene: 9. The CDR3 runs 12 residues. Germline V lookup: CDR1 SGHAT, CDR2 FQDESV (reference sequence).